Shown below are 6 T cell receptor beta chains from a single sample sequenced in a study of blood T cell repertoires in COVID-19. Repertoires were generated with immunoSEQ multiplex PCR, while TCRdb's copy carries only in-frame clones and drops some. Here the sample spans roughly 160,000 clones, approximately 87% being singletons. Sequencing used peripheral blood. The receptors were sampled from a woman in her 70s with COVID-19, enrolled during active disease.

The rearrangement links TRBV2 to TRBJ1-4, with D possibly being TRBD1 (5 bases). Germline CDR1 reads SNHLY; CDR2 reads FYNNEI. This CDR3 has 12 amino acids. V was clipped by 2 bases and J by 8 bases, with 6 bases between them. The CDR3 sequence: CASSERGEKLFF. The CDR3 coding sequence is TGTGCCAGCAGTGAAAGGGGCGAAAAACTGTTTTTT.

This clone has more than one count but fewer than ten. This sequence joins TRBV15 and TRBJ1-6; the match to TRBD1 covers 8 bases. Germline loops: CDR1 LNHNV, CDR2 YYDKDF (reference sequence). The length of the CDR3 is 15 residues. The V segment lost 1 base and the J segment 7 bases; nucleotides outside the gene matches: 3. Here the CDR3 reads CATSRAGQGNSPLHF. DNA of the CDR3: TGTGCCACCAGCAGAGCTGGACAGGGCAATTCACCCCTCCACTTT.

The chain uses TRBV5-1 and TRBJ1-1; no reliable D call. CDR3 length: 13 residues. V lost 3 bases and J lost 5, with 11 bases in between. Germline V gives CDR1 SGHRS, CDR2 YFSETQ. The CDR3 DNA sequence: TGCGCCAGCAGCTCATTTGGGGAGACTGAAGCTTTCTTT. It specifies CASSSFGETEAFF.

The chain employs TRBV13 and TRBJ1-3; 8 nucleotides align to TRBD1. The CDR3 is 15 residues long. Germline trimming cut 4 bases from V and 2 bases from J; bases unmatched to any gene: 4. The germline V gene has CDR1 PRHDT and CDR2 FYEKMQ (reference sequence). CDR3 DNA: TGTGCCAGCAGCTCCTCGACAGGGGCTGGAAACACCATATATTTT. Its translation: CASSSSTGAGNTIYF.

CDR3 residues: CASSEGQGGNEKLFF. CDR3 nucleotides: TGCGCCAGCAGCGAAGGACAGGGGGGAAATGAAAAACTGTTTTTT. The V gene is TRBV5-1, the J gene TRBJ1-4, with 10 bases matching TRBD1. Germline loops: CDR1 SGHRS, CDR2 YFSETQ. This CDR3 is built from 15 residues. J was trimmed by 5 bases and V by 4 bases; bases with no gene match: 5.

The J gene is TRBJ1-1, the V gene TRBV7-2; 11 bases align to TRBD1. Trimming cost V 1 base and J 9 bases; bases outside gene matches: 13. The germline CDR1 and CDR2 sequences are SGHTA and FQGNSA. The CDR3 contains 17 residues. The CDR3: CASSLDAGTGGSSQAFF. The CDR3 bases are TGTGCCAGCAGCTTAGACGCCGGGACAGGGGGATCCTCCCAAGCTTTCTTT.